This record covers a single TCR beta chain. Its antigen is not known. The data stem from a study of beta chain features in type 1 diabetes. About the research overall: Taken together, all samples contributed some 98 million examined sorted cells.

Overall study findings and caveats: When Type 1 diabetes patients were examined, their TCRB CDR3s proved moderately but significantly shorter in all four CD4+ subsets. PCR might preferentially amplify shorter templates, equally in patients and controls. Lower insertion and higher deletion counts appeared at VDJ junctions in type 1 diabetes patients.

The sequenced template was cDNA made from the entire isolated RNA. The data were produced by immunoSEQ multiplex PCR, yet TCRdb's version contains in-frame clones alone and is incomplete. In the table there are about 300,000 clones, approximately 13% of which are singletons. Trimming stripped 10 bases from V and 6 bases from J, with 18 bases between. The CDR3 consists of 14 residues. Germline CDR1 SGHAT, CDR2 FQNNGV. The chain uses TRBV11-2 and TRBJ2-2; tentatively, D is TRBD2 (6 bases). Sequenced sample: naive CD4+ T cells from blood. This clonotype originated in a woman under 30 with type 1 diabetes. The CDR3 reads CATGGLSGAGELFF. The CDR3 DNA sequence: TGTGCCACAGGCGGGCTATCGGGGGCCGGGGAGCTGTTTTTT.